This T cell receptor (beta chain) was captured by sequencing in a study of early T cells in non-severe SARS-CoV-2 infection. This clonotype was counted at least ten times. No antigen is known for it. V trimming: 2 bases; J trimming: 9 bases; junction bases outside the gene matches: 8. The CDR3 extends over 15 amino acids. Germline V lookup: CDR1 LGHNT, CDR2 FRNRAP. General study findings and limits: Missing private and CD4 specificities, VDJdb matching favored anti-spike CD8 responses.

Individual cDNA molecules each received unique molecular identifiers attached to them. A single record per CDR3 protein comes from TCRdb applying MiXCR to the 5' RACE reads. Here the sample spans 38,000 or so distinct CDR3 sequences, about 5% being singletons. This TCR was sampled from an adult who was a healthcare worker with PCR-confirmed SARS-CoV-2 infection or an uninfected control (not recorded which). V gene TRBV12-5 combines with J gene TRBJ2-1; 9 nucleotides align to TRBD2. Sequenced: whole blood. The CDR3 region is CASGLLGAGGSEQFF. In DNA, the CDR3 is TGTGCTAGTGGTTTGTTGGGAGCGGGGGGTAGTGAGCAGTTCTTC.